Following are 5 T cell receptor beta chains from one sample sequenced in a study of T cell clonality in common variable immunodeficiency. Measured with immunoSEQ multiplex PCR; TCRdb has only the in-frame clones, and not every one. Listed here are roughly 28,000 clones without any singletons, the top ten holding about 13%. Sequencing was done on a sample of peripheral blood mononuclear cells. These receptors all come from a person aged 18 to 70 in good health.

This clone was observed many times. The CDR3 end lies 3 residues beyond the end of the read and is filled in from the germline J gene. This chain connects TRBV2 to TRBJ1-5; 9 nucleotides line up with TRBD1. Germline trimming cut 6 bases from V and 5 bases from J; bases unmatched to any gene: 11. Germline-derived CDR1 and CDR2 are SNHLY and FYNNEI. The CDR3 extends over 16 amino acids. CDR3 DNA, as far as it was read: TGTGCCAGCAGACGGGACAGGGAAAGTGGGTATCAGCCC. It is translated as CASRRDRESGYQP. The CDR3 in full is CASRRDRESGYQPQHF. The variable domain in full, completed from reference TRBV2 and TRBJ1-5, reads EPEVTQTPSHQVTQMGQEVILRCVPISNHLYFYWYRQILGQKVEFLVSFYNNEISEKSEIFDDQFSVERPDGSNFTLKIRSTKLEDSAMYFCASRRDRESGYQPQHFGDGTRLSIL.

This clone appeared many times. The observed sequence ends 3 residues before the CDR3 terminus, with the missing tail filled in from the germline J gene. The V call is TRBV7-2, the J call TRBJ2-5; the D call may be TRBD1 or TRBD2 (5 bases each). The ends were cut back, 8 bases at V and 1 base at J, with 14 bases in the middle. This CDR3 has 14 residues. CDR1 and CDR2 (germline): SGHTA, FQGNSA. The CDR3 reads CASCPRGFQETQYF. The CDR3 bases that were read are TGTGCCAGCTGTCCGAGGGGATTCCAAGAGACC.

About this clone itself: One end of the junction is discordant with germline, which a read error may explain. The read finishes 3 residues shy of the CDR3 end, and the germline J gene is used to complete it. Other DNA sequences in the same sample also yield this CDR3. The chain couples TRBV5-6 to TRBJ2-7; the D is unclear. CDR3 length: 12 amino acids. Germline assignment: CDR1 SGHDT and CDR2 YYEEEE. CDR3 bases read: TGTGCTAGCAGCTTTTGGCCTTACGAG. As protein: CASSFWPYE. The entire CDR3 is CASSFWPYEQYF.

Ten or more counts support this clone. Sequencing ends 3 residues short of the CDR3 end; the germline J gene provides the rest. The chain uses TRBV7-3 and TRBJ2-1, with 9 bases matching TRBD2. This CDR3 is 16 amino acids long. CDR1 is SGHTA and CDR2 is FQGTGA in the germline V gene. V dropped 1 base and J dropped 7; count of bases not matched to a gene: 8. CDR3 protein: CASSLNGGGASNEQFF. The covered CDR3 bases are TGTGCCAGCAGCTTAAATGGCGGGGGGGCCTCAAATGAG.

This clone has at least ten counts. The read gets to within 3 residues of the CDR3 end, and the germline J gene fills in the rest. The chain recombines TRBV4-2 with TRBJ2-3; 8 nucleotides align to TRBD1. The V gene end was trimmed by 0 bases and the J gene end by 3 bases; junction bases not matched to a gene: 2. The CDR3 loop spans 15 amino acids. Germline V gives CDR1 LGHNA, CDR2 YNFKEQ. The chain's CDR3 is CASSQDRQGTDTQYF. The part of the CDR3 DNA that was read is TGTGCCAGCAGCCAAGATAGACAGGGGACAGATACG.